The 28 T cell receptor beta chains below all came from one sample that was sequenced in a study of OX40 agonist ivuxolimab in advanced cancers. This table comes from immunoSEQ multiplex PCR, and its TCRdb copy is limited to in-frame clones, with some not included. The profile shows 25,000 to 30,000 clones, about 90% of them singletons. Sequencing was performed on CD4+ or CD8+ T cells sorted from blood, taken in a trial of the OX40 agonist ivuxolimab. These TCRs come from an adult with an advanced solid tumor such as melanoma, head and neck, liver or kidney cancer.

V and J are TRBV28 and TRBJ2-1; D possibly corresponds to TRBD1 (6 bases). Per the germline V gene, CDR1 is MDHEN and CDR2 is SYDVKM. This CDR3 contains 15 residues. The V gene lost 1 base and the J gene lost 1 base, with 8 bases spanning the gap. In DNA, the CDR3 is TGTGCCAGCAGTTTATTAGGGGGTTCCTACAATGAGCAGTTCTTC. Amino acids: CASSLLGGSYNEQFF.

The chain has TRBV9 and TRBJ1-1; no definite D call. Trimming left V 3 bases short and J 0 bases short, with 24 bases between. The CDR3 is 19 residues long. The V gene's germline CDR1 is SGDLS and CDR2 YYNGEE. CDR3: CASSALPPRWTFMNTEAFF. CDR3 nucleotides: TGTGCCAGCAGCGCCCTACCCCCCCGTTGGACGTTCATGAACACTGAAGCTTTCTTT.

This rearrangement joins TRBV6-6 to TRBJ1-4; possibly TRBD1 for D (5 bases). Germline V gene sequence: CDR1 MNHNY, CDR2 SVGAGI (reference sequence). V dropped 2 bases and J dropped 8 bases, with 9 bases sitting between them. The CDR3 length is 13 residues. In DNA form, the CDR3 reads TGTGCCAGCAGTTACGGGACGTTAGAAAAACTGTTTTTT. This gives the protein CASSYGTLEKLFF.

This chain's CDR3 is CASSSQTDETPVRYEQYF. The CDR3 nucleotides read TGTGCCAGCAGTTCCCAAACGGACGAGACACCGGTGAGGTACGAGCAGTACTTC. The V and J genes are TRBV28 and TRBJ2-7; no clear D gene. Germline V gene lookup returns CDR1 MDHEN and CDR2 SYDVKM. Trimming removed 4 bases at V and 4 bases at J, with 26 bases between. The CDR3 runs 18 residues.

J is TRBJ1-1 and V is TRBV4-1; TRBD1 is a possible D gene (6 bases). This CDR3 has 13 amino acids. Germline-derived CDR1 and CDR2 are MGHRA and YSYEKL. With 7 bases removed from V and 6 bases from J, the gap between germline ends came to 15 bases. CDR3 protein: CASTIPGVPEAFF. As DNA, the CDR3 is TGCGCCAGCACTATTCCAGGGGTCCCTGAAGCTTTCTTT.

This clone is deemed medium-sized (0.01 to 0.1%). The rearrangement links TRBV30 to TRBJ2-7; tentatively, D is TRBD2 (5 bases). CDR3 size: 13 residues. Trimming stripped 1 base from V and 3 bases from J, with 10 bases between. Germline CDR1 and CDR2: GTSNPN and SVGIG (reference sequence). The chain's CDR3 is CAWSGEGSYEQYF. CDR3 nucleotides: TGTGCCTGGAGTGGAGAAGGGAGCTACGAGCAGTACTTC.

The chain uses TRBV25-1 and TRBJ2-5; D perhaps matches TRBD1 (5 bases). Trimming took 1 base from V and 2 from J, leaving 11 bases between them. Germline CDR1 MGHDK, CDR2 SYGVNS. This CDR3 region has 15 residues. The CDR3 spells CASSEFVTGQETQYF. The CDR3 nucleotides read TGTGCCAGCAGTGAATTCGTTACAGGACAAGAGACCCAGTACTTC. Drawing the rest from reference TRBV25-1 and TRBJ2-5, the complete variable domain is EADIYQTPRYLVIGTGKKITLECSQTMGHDKMYWYQQDPGMELHLIHYSYGVNSTEKGDLSSESTVSRIRTEHFPLTLESARPSHTSQYLCASSEFVTGQETQYFGPGTRLLVL.

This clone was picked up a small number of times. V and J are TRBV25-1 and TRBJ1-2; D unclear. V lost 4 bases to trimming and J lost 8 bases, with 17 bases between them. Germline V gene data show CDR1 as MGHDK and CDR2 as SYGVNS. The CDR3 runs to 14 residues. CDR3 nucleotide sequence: TGTGCCAGCAGTGCGACCTCCCCACGGGCCGGCTACACCTTC. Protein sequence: CASSATSPRAGYTF.

For the CDR3, the DNA is TGTGCCAGCTCGATCGGCACAGGGATCAACGAGCAGTACTTC. Its protein product is CASSIGTGINEQYF. The chain combines TRBV27 with TRBJ2-7, with D tentatively TRBD1 (6 bases). V was pared by 8 bases and J by 5 bases, with 19 bases between. The length of the CDR3 is 14 residues. Germline values: CDR1 MNHEY, CDR2 SMNVEV (reference sequence).

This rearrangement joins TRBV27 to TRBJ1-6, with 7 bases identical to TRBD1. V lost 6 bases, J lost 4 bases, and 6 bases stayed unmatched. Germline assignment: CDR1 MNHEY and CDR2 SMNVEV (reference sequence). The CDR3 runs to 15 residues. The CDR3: CASRIRDRYNSPLHF. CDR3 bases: TGTGCCAGCAGGATCCGGGACAGATATAATTCACCCCTCCACTTT.

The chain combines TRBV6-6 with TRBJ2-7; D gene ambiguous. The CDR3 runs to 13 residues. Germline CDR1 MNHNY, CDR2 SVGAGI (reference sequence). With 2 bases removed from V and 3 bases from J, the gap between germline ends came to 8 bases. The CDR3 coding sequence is TGTGCCAGCAGTTACGGGCCGCGCTACGAGCAGTACTTC. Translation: CASSYGPRYEQYF.

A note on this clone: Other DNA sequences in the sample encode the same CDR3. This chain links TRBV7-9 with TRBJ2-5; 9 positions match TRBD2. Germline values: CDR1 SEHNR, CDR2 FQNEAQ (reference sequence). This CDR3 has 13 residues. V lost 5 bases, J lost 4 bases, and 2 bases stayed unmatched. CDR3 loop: CASSLSGRETQYF. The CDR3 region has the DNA TGTGCCAGCAGCCTTAGCGGGAGAGAGACCCAGTACTTC.

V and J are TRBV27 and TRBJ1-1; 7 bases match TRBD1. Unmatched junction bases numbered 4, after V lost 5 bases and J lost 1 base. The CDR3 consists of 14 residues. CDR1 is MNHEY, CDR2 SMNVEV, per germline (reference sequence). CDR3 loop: CASSPRQGNTEAFF. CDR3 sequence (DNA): TGTGCCAGCAGTCCCAGACAGGGGAACACTGAAGCTTTCTTT.

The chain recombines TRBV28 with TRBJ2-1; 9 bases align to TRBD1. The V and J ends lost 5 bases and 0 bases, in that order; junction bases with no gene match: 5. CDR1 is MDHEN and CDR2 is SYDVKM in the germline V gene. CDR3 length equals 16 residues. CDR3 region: CASSAYRGPSYNEQFF. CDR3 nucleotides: TGTGCCAGCAGTGCTTACAGGGGGCCCTCCTACAATGAGCAGTTCTTC.

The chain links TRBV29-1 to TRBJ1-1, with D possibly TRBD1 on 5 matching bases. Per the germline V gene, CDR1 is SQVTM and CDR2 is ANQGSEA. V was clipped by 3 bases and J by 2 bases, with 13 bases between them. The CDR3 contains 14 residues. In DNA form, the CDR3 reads TGCAGCGTTGATGGGGGACGGGTAAACACTGAAGCTTTCTTT. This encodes CSVDGGRVNTEAFF.

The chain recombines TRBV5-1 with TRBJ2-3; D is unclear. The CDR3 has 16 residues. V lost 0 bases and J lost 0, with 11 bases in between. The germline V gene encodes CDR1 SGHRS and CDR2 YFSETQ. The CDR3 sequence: CASSLGAQRSTDTQYF. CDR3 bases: TGCGCCAGCAGCTTGGGGGCCCAGCGTAGCACAGATACGCAGTATTTT.

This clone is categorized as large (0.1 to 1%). The CDR3 region has the DNA TGTGCCAGCAGCCCCAGAGGGTCTAGCGGGGATATCTCCTACAATGAGCAGTTCTTC. Its protein product is CASSPRGSSGDISYNEQFF. This chain uses TRBV7-9 with TRBJ2-1; 9 nucleotides align to TRBD2. The CDR3 sequence is 19 residues long. The germline CDR1 and CDR2 sequences are SEHNR and FQNEAQ (reference sequence). J was trimmed by 0 bases and V by 5 bases; bases with no gene match: 14.

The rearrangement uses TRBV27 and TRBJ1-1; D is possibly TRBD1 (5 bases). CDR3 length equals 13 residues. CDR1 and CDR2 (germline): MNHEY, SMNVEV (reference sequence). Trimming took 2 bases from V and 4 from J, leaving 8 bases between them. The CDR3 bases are TGTGCCAGCAGTTTAATCGGGGCCACTGAAGCTTTCTTT. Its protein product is CASSLIGATEAFF.

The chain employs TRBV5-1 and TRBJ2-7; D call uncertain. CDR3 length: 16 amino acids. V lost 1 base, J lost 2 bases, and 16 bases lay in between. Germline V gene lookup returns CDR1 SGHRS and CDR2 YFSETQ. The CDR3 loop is CASSLPGAHPTYEQYF. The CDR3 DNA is TGCGCCAGCAGCTTGCCAGGAGCTCACCCGACCTACGAGCAGTACTTC.

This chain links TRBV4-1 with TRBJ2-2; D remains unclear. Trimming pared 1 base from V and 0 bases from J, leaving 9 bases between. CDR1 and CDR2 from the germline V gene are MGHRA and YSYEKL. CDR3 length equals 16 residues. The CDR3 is CASSQARTANTGELFF. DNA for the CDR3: TGCGCCAGCAGCCAAGCTCGGACCGCGAACACCGGGGAGCTGTTTTTT.

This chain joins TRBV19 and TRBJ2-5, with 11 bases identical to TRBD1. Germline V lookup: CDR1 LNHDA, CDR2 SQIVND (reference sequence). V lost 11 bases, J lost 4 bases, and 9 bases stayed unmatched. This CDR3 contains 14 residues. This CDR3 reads CALLDRGRLETQYF. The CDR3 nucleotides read TGTGCCCTGTTGGACAGGGGGCGCCTAGAGACCCAGTACTTC.

Here the CDR3 reads CAISVRVDIDSSYNEQFF. The CDR3, as DNA: TGTGCCATCAGTGTTCGGGTGGATATAGACAGCTCCTACAATGAGCAGTTCTTC. The chain couples TRBV10-3 to TRBJ2-1; weak D call: TRBD1 (5 bases). This CDR3 is built from 18 residues. Per the germline V gene, CDR1 is ENHRY and CDR2 is SYGVKD. V was cut by 4 bases and J by 0 bases, with 19 bases left in between.

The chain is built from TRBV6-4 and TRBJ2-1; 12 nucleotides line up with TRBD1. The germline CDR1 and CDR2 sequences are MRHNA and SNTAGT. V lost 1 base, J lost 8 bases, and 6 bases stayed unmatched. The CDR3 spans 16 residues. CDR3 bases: TGTGCCAGCAGTGACTGGGGGACAGGGGGCTCGGATGAGCAGTTCTTC. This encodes CASSDWGTGGSDEQFF.

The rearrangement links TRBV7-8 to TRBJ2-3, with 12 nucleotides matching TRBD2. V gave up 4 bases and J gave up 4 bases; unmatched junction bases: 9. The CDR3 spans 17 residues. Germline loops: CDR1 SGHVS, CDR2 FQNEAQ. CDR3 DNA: TGTGCCAGCAGCTCATTGCTAGCGGGAGGGCCTGCAGATACGCAGTATTTT. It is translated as CASSSLLAGGPADTQYF.

Here the CDR3 DNA reads TGTGCCTGGAGTCTAGCCTCTGAGCAGTTCTTC. Protein sequence: CAWSLASEQFF. The gene calls are TRBV30 and TRBJ2-1; weak D call: TRBD2 (5 bases). This CDR3 is built from 11 residues. In germline, CDR1 is GTSNPN, CDR2 SVGIG (reference sequence). V was clipped by 2 bases and J by 9 bases, with 8 bases between them.

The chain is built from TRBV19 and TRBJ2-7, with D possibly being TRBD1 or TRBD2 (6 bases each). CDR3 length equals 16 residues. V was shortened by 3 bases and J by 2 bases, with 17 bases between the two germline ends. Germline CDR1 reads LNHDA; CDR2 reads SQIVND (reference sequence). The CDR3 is CASSMVGVGGAYEQYF. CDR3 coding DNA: TGTGCCAGTAGTATGGTTGGGGTCGGGGGCGCCTACGAGCAGTACTTC.

The CDR3 region has the DNA TGTGCCAGCAGCTTAAAGACTAGCGGGTTTGTCGTCAATGAGCAGTTCTTC. Translation gives CASSLKTSGFVVNEQFF. The V call is TRBV7-9, the J call TRBJ2-1; 10 bases are shared with TRBD2. Trimming at V came to 2 bases and at J to 6 bases, leaving 10 bases not matched to a gene. The V gene's germline CDR1 is SEHNR and CDR2 FQNEAQ (reference sequence). This CDR3 is 17 amino acids long.

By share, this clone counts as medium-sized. The CDR3 reads CASTQRWLNEQFF. CDR3 nucleotide sequence: TGTGCCAGCACCCAGAGGTGGCTCAATGAGCAGTTCTTC. V usage is TRBV11-1 and J usage is TRBJ2-1; no clear D gene. V lost 7 bases, J lost 6 bases, and 13 bases lay in between. Germline lookup yields CDR1 SGHAT and CDR2 FQDESV (reference sequence). The length of the CDR3 is 13 residues.